The clone carrying this T cell receptor beta chain occurred many times. Researchers amplified the TCR beta CDR3 regions from RNA transcripts. The TCR CDR3 first-round RT-PCR relied on the HTBI primer set. MiXCR was run by TCRdb on the multiplex PCR reads, yielding one entry per CDR3 protein. The sample consists of under 250,000 distinct CDR3 sequences, approximately 23% of them appearing once. The sample belongs to a study of T cells in Graves' hyperthyroidism and ophthalmopathy. Researchers barred patients who had uncontrolled infection, other autoimmune disease, pregnancy or lactation. The CDR3 totals 13 residues. Per the germline V gene, CDR1 is MNHEY and CDR2 is SMNVEV (reference sequence). V was clipped by 3 bases and J by 7 bases, with 12 bases between them.

The chain recombines TRBV27 with TRBJ1-1; tentative D call: TRBD1 (5 bases). The sample was blood. The TCR sequence derives from a middle-aged woman with Graves' ophthalmopathy. The CDR3, as DNA: TGTGCCAGCAGTTTCAGAGGGGTGGATGAAGCTTTCTTT. Its translation: CASSFRGVDEAFF.